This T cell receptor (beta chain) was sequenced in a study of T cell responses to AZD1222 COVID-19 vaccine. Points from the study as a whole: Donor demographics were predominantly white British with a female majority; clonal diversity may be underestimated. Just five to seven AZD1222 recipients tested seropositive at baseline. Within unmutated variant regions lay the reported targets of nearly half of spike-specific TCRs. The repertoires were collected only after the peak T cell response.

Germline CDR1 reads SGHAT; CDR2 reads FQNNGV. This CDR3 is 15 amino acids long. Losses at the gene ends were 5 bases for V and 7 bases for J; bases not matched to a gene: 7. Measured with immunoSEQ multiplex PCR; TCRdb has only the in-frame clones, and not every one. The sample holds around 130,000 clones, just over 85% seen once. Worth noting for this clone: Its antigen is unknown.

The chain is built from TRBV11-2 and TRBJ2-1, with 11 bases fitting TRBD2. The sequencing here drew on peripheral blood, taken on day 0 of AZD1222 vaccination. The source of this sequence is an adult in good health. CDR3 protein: CASSVIAGGRNEQFF. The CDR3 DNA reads TGTGCCAGCAGCGTCATAGCGGGGGGGAGAAATGAGCAGTTCTTC.